This T cell receptor (beta chain) is from a study of shared clonotypes between healthy human individuals. Broader study findings: Naive CD4 clonotypes overlapped across several donors at roughly 4.5%. The expectation was that sequencing depth would affect clonotype sharing among donors.

CD45RO-negative CD8 cells positively selected for CCR7 made up the naive population, which excluded terminally differentiated effector memory CD45RA+ cells. CDR1 and CDR2 from the germline V gene are MDHEN and SYDVKM. The CDR3 length is 14 residues. Trimming at V came to 8 bases and at J to 11 bases, leaving 16 bases not matched to a gene. TCRdb's table, derived via immunoSEQ multiplex PCR, lists solely in-frame clones and lacks some. The sample records roughly 2,000,000 clones, just under 95% being singletons. Details on this clone: Its antigen is not known.

This receptor was obtained from a man aged 18 to 29 in good health. Sequencing was carried out using naive CD8+ T cells sorted from blood. This chain uses TRBV28 with TRBJ1-1; TRBD1 aligns across 8 bases. CDR3 protein: CASQQTPQGARAFF. In DNA, the CDR3 is TGTGCCAGCCAACAAACACCCCAGGGGGCTCGGGCTTTCTTT.